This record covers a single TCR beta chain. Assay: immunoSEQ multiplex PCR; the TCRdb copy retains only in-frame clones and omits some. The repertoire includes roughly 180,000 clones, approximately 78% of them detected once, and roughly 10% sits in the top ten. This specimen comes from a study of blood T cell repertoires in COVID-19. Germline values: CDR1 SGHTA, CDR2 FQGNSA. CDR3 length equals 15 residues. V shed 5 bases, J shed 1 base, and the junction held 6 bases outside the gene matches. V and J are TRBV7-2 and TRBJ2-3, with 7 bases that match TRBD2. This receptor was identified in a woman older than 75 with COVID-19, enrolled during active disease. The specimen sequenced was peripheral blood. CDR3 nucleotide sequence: TGTGCCAGCAGCATCGTCCGGGGGGGCACAGATACGCAGTATTTT. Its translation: CASSIVRGGTDTQYF.